These T cell receptor beta chains were read from a single sample in a study of Ad26.COV2.S vaccination and SARS-CoV-2 variants. Sequencing was performed with immunoSEQ multiplex PCR; in TCRdb, only in-frame clones are kept and a portion is missing. This table has approximately 340,000 clones, 92% appearing once. Source: peripheral blood, taken after recovery from COVID-19. These receptors all come from a human donor who had recovered from COVID-19. The CDR3 runs from the conserved cysteine through the conserved F or W. A D gene is named only where the DNA matches it firmly. A clone size is listed for some rows: how often the clone was seen (once, few, many), or a class if it is expanded.

d_call | clone_size | j_call | v_call | cdr3_nt | cdr3_aa
. | . | TRBJ1-3 | TRBV15 | TGTGCCACCAGCAGAGATAGGGGGTATGGAAACACCATATATTTT | CATSRDRGYGNTIYF
. | . | TRBJ1-2 | TRBV9 | TGTGCCAGCAGCGTATCGACAGATGGAGGTGGCTACACCTTC | CASSVSTDGGGYTF
. | . | TRBJ1-3 | TRBV9 | TGTGCCAGCAGCCCCACCCCGACAGCTGGAAACACCATATATTTT | CASSPTPTAGNTIYF
TRBD1 | . | TRBJ1-1 | TRBV3-1/TRBV3-2 | TGTGCCAGCACCCGGGACAGTATGAACACTGAAGCTTTCTTT | CASTRDSMNTEAFF
TRBD2 | . | TRBJ2-7 | TRBV6-5 | TGTGCCAGCAGTCTGGGGACTAGCGGGGTCTACGAGCAGTACTTC | CASSLGTSGVYEQYF
TRBD1 | . | TRBJ2-7 | TRBV2 | TGTGCCAGCAGTGCGGACAGGGCGTTATTAAAGGGCGAGCAGTACTTC | CASSADRALLKGEQYF
. | few | TRBJ2-3 | TRBV21-1 | TGTGCCAGCAGCAAAGGACAGGGCACAGATACGCAGTATTTT | CASSKGQGTDTQYF
. | once | TRBJ1-1 | TRBV29-1 | TGCAGCGTGAAGGAGGGGGGTACTGGCACTGAAGCTTTCTTT | CSVKEGGTGTEAFF
TRBD2 | . | TRBJ2-1 | TRBV13 | TGTGCCAGCCAGCCTCGCGGGGGGTTTTACAATGAGCAGTTCTTC | CASQPRGGFYNEQFF
. | . | TRBJ2-1 | TRBV25-1 | TGTGCCAGCAGTGATACCGGGACTTTAAATGAGCAGTTCTTC | CASSDTGTLNEQFF
. | once | TRBJ1-2 | TRBV7-9 | TGTGCCAGCAGCTTCACTAGATCTAACTATGGCTACACCTTC | CASSFTRSNYGYTF
. | few | TRBJ1-5 | TRBV7-3 | TGTGCCAGCAGCCAACACTCCAGGGAAACGAGCAATCAGCCCCAGCATTTT | CASSQHSRETSNQPQHF